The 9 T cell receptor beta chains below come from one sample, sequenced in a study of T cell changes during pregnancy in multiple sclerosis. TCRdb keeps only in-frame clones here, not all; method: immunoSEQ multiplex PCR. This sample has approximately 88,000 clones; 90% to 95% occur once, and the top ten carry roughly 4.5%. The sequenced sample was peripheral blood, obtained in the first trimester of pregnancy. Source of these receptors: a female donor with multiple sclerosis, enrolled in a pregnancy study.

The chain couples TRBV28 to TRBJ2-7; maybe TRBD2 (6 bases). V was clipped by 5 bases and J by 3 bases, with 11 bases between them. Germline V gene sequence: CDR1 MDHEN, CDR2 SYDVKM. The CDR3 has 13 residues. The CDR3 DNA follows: TGTGCCAGCAGTCGCGGGGATATCTACGAGCAGTACTTC. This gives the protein CASSRGDIYEQYF.

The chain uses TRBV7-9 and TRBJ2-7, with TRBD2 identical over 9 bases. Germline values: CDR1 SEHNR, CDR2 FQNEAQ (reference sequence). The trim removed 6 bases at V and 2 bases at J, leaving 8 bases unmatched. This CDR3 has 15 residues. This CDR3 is CASSSVAGAAYEQYF. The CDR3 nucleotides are TGTGCCAGCAGTTCAGTAGCGGGAGCCGCCTACGAGCAGTACTTC. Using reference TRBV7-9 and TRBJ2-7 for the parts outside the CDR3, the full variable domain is DTGVSQNPRHKITKRGQNVTFRCDPISEHNRLYWYRQTLGQGPEFLTYFQNEAQLEKSRLLSDRFSAERPKGSFSTLEIQRTEQGDSAMYLCASSSVAGAAYEQYFGPGTRLTVT.

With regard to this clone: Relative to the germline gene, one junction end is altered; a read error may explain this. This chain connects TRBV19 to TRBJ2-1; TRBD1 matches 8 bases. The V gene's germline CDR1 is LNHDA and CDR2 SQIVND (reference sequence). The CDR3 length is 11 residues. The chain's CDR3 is CASSIRDRRVF. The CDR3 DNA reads TGTGCCAGTAGTATAAGGGACAGGCGGGTCTTC.

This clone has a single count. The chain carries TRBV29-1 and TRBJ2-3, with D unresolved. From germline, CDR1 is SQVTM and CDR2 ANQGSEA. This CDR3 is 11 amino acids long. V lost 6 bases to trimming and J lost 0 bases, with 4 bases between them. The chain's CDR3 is CSVPSTDTQYF. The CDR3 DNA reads TGCAGCGTCCCTAGCACAGATACGCAGTATTTT.

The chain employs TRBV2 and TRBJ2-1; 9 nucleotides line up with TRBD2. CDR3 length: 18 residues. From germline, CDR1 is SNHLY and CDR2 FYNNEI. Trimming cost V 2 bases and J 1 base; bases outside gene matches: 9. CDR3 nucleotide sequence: TGTGCCAGCAGTGAACGCGGGGCGGGGGGGTTTTCCTACAATGAGCAGTTCTTC. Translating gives CASSERGAGGFSYNEQFF. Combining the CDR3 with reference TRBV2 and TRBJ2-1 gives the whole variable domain EPEVTQTPSHQVTQMGQEVILRCVPISNHLYFYWYRQILGQKVEFLVSFYNNEISEKSEIFDDQFSVERPDGSNFTLKIRSTKLEDSAMYFCASSERGAGGFSYNEQFFGPGTRLTVL.

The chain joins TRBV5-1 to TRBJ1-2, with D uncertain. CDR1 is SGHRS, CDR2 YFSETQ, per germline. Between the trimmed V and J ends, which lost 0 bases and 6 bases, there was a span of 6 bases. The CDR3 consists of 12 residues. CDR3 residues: CASSLDLDGYTF. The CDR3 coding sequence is TGCGCCAGCAGCTTGGACCTAGATGGCTACACCTTC.

CDR3 residues: CASSGLTGNYEQYF. CDR3 nucleotide sequence: TGTGCCAGCAGTGGATTGACAGGGAACTACGAGCAGTACTTC. V usage is TRBV6-1 and J usage is TRBJ2-7, with 7 bases that match TRBD1. Losses at the gene ends were 4 bases for V and 3 bases for J; bases not matched to a gene: 6. The CDR3 runs 14 residues. Germline lookup yields CDR1 MNHNS and CDR2 SASEGT.

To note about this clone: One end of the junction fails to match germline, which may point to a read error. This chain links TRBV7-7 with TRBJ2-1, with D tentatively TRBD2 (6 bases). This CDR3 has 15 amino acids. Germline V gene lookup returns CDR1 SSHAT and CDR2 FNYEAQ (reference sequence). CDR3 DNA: TGTGCTAGCAGCTTCGGGCGGGAACCTTACAATGAGCAGTTCTTC. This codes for CASSFGREPYNEQFF.

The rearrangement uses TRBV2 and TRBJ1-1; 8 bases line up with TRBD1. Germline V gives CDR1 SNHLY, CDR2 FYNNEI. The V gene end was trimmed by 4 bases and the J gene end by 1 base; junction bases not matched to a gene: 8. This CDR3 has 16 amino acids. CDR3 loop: CASSGGLGTGNTEAFF. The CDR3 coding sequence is TGTGCCAGCAGTGGGGGATTGGGGACAGGGAACACTGAAGCTTTCTTT.